The 23 T cell receptor beta chains below all came from one sample that was sequenced in a study of blood T cell repertoires in COVID-19. The data were produced by immunoSEQ multiplex PCR, yet TCRdb's version contains in-frame clones alone and is incomplete. The sample lists about 200,000 clones, roughly 86% occurring once. Sequencing was done on a sample of PBMCs or T cells enriched from blood (not recorded which). The origin of the receptors is a man in his forties with acute COVID-19.

The chain has TRBV7-2 and TRBJ2-7; D not resolved. Per germline, CDR1 SGHTA and CDR2 FQGNSA. The CDR3 is made up of 14 amino acids. V was cut by 3 bases and J by 0 bases, with 9 bases left in between. The CDR3 here is CASSLSAISYEQYF. The CDR3 region has the DNA TGTGCCAGCAGCTTGAGCGCTATCTCCTACGAGCAGTACTTC.

This clone was seen a few times. V gene TRBV27 combines with J gene TRBJ2-7; 8 bases match TRBD1. The germline V gene encodes CDR1 MNHEY and CDR2 SMNVEV (reference sequence). Unmatched junction bases numbered 12, after V lost 6 bases and J lost 5 bases. This CDR3 is 15 amino acids long. CDR3 nucleotides: TGTGCCAGCAGATCGGGACAGGTGACCCAAAACGAGCAGTACTTC. The encoded protein is CASRSGQVTQNEQYF.

This chain uses TRBV14 with TRBJ2-2, with a weak D call TRBD2 (5 bases). The germline V gene encodes CDR1 SGHDN and CDR2 FVKESK. The CDR3 extends over 16 amino acids. With 1 base removed from V and 3 bases from J, the gap between germline ends came to 12 bases. The DNA of the CDR3 is TGTGCCAGCAGCCAAGTTTTGAGGGTAGACACCGGGGAGCTGTTTTTT. Its protein is CASSQVLRVDTGELFF.

The rearrangement uses TRBV30 and TRBJ1-5; 8 bases are a match to TRBD1. J was trimmed by 4 bases and V by 1 base; bases with no gene match: 3. Germline CDR1 is GTSNPN and CDR2 is SVGIG (reference sequence). The CDR3 has 14 amino acids. The chain's CDR3 is CAWSARTGNQPQHF. The CDR3 nucleotides are TGTGCCTGGAGTGCCAGGACAGGGAATCAGCCCCAGCATTTT.

V gene TRBV5-1 combines with J gene TRBJ2-1; perhaps TRBD2 as D (5 bases). The CDR3 totals 13 residues. Germline loops: CDR1 SGHRS, CDR2 YFSETQ. Between the trimmed V and J ends, which lost 5 bases and 4 bases, there was a span of 10 bases. The CDR3 DNA reads TGCGCCAGCAGACTAGGTTCTTACAATGAGCAGTTCTTC. Its translation is CASRLGSYNEQFF.

This chain uses TRBV30 with TRBJ1-5; no firm D call. V was pared by 1 base and J by 6 bases, with 13 bases between. The CDR3 spans 14 residues. Looked up from germline, CDR1 is GTSNPN and CDR2 is SVGIG (reference sequence). The CDR3 DNA follows: TGTGCCTGGAGTGAGGATAGTCGGGGTCAGCCCCAGCATTTT. Protein product: CAWSEDSRGQPQHF.

J is TRBJ1-6 and V is TRBV3-1 (or the pseudogene TRBV3-2); 9 nucleotides match TRBD1. Germline-derived CDR1 and CDR2 are LGHDT and YNNKEL (reference sequence). The CDR3 is 14 residues long. After removal of 4 bases from V and 8 bases from J, the junction contained 3 bases not matched to a gene. In DNA form, the CDR3 reads TGTGCCAGCAGCCGACAGGGGGGAGATTCACCCCTCCACTTT. It codes for CASSRQGGDSPLHF.

The CDR3 region is CASSQGPGTSYEQYF. The CDR3 DNA reads as TGTGCCAGCAGCCAAGGGCCGGGAACCTCCTACGAGCAGTACTTC. The chain recombines TRBV4-2 with TRBJ2-7, with D tentatively TRBD2 (5 bases). From germline, CDR1 is LGHNA and CDR2 YNFKEQ. V lost 1 base, J lost 0 bases, and 10 bases lay in between. CDR3 length equals 15 residues.

The chain joins TRBV7-6 to TRBJ1-5, with D perhaps TRBD1 (5 bases). Germline V lookup: CDR1 SGHVS, CDR2 FNYEAQ. Deletions cut 1 base from V and 9 bases from J, with 10 bases between. The CDR3 consists of 13 residues. The CDR3 protein is CASSLGGGWPQHF. The CDR3 DNA reads as TGTGCCAGCAGCTTAGGGGGGGGTTGGCCCCAGCATTTT.

The gene calls are TRBV2 and TRBJ2-5, with TRBD1 as a possible D gene (6 bases). The germline V gene encodes CDR1 SNHLY and CDR2 FYNNEI. CDR3 size: 12 residues. The V end was cut by 5 bases, the J end by 4 bases, with 8 bases between. CDR3 protein: CASSRRGETQYF. In nucleotides, the CDR3 is TGTGCCAGCAGTCGCAGGGGAGAGACCCAGTACTTC.

The V call is TRBV30, the J call TRBJ1-2, with D maybe TRBD1 (5 bases). The germline V gene encodes CDR1 GTSNPN and CDR2 SVGIG (reference sequence). The CDR3 runs to 16 residues. Trimming left V 0 bases short and J 5 bases short, with 19 bases between. The CDR3 sequence is CAWSVLGAGQSYGYTF. The CDR3 DNA reads TGTGCCTGGAGTGTACTTGGGGCAGGGCAGTCTTATGGCTACACCTTC.

CDR3 in amino acids: CSVEIAPRSVGELFF. The CDR3 DNA follows: TGCAGCGTTGAAATTGCGCCTAGGTCGGTCGGGGAGCTGTTTTTT. The rearrangement links TRBV29-1 to TRBJ2-2; D not resolved. The V gene lost 2 bases and the J gene lost 7 bases, with 17 bases spanning the gap. Germline loops: CDR1 SQVTM, CDR2 ANQGSEA. This CDR3 is 15 amino acids long.

V usage is TRBV2 and J usage is TRBJ2-5; 8 bases map to TRBD1. This CDR3 comprises 13 residues. CDR1 SNHLY and CDR2 FYNNEI come from the germline V gene. V trimming: 10 bases; J trimming: 5 bases; junction bases outside the gene matches: 9. CDR3 sequence reads: CATQRRQGETQYF. CDR3 coding DNA: TGTGCCACCCAGCGGAGACAGGGGGAGACCCAGTACTTC.

The count of this clone is one. The rearrangement links TRBV23-1 to TRBJ1-2; D possibly corresponds to TRBD1 (5 bases). TRBV23-1 is flagged as an ORF with uncertain function. The CDR3 is made up of 9 amino acids. CDR3 nucleotides: TGCGCTGGGGCGTTTGGCTACACCTTC. It yields the protein CAGAFGYTF.

This chain joins TRBV16 and TRBJ2-1, with TRBD2 matching over 11 bases. J was trimmed by 0 bases and V by 8 bases; bases with no gene match: 6. Germline CDR1 reads KGHSY; CDR2 reads FQNENV. This CDR3 has 16 residues. The CDR3 coding sequence is TGTGCCAGCGGATTACTAGCGGGAGCCTCCTACAATGAGCAGTTCTTC. It yields the protein CASGLLAGASYNEQFF.

This chain connects TRBV9 to TRBJ2-7, with 10 bases fitting TRBD2. This CDR3 spans 16 amino acids. V lost 4 bases, J lost 2 bases, and 9 bases stayed unmatched. The V gene's germline CDR1 is SGDLS and CDR2 YYNGEE. The CDR3 DNA is TGTGCCAGCAGCAAGGATGGGCTAGCGGGAGCCTACGAGCAGTACTTC. This gives the protein CASSKDGLAGAYEQYF.

The gene calls are TRBV7-2 and TRBJ2-1, with TRBD2 identical over 12 bases. V was clipped by 6 bases and J by 9 bases; unmatched bases: 12. Germline V gives CDR1 SGHTA, CDR2 FQGNSA. The CDR3 totals 16 residues. CDR3 DNA: TGTGCCAGCAGACCTAGCGGGAGGGCCATTTTGGGTGAGCAGTTCTTC. Protein sequence: CASRPSGRAILGEQFF. Looking up the rest from reference TRBV7-2 and TRBJ2-1 gives the full variable domain: GAGVSQSPSNKVTEKGKDVELRCDPISGHTALYWYRQSLGQGLEFLIYFQGNSAPDKSGLPSDRFSAERTGGSVSTLTIQRTQQEDSAVYLCASRPSGRAILGEQFFGPGTRLTVL.

The chain's CDR3 is CASGPTAGRGDAGELFF. The DNA for the CDR3 is TGTGCCAGCGGGCCGACAGCGGGACGGGGGGACGCTGGGGAGCTGTTTTTT. The V call is TRBV27, the J call TRBJ2-2; the match to TRBD2 covers 7 bases. CDR1 is MNHEY, CDR2 SMNVEV, per germline (reference sequence). The CDR3 extends over 17 amino acids. Trimming removed 8 bases from V and 8 bases from J; junction bases left unmatched: 20.

The rearrangement links TRBV4-1 to TRBJ1-5; D uncertain. With 4 bases removed from V and 4 bases from J, the gap between germline ends came to 20 bases. Germline CDR1 MGHRA, CDR2 YSYEKL. The CDR3 contains 17 residues. The CDR3 nucleotides are TGCGCCAGCAGCCTCCGAGGCAATGAGGTCGGGAATCAGCCCCAGCATTTT. It specifies CASSLRGNEVGNQPQHF.

This clone was found a few times. V and J are TRBV29-1 and TRBJ2-7, with D perhaps matching TRBD2 (6 bases). The CDR3 is 13 residues long. Germline loops: CDR1 SQVTM, CDR2 ANQGSEA. The germline V and J ends were trimmed by 3 bases and 5 bases, with 14 bases remaining between them. CDR3 loop: CSVEGGGIDEQYF. CDR3 DNA: TGCAGCGTTGAGGGTGGGGGGATCGACGAGCAGTACTTC.

The V call is TRBV6-5, the J call TRBJ1-5, with 7 bases matching TRBD1. Germline V gene data show CDR1 as MNHEY and CDR2 as SVGAGI. J was trimmed by 7 bases and V by 6 bases; bases with no gene match: 9. The CDR3 runs to 14 residues. The CDR3 sequence: CASRRSTGVQPQHF. For the CDR3, the DNA is TGTGCCAGCAGGAGGTCTACAGGGGTACAGCCCCAGCATTTT.

This chain links TRBV3-1 (or the pseudogene TRBV3-2) with TRBJ2-5, with TRBD2 identical over 8 bases. The V gene end was trimmed by 2 bases and the J gene end by 3 bases; junction bases not matched to a gene: 2. The CDR3 consists of 14 residues. Germline V gene sequence: CDR1 LGHDT, CDR2 YNNKEL (reference sequence). The CDR3 coding sequence is TGTGCCAGCAGCCAATTACTAGCGGAAGAGACCCAGTACTTC. It yields the protein CASSQLLAEETQYF.

J is TRBJ2-1 and V is TRBV7-9, with D possibly TRBD2 on 6 matching bases. Germline CDR1 SEHNR, CDR2 FQNEAQ (reference sequence). The CDR3 covers 13 residues. Trimming took 0 bases from V and 10 from J, leaving 10 bases between them. This chain's CDR3 is CASSLAGGREQFF. The DNA of the CDR3 is TGTGCCAGCAGCTTAGCGGGAGGACGGGAGCAGTTCTTC.